This entry lists 13 T cell receptor beta chains sequenced from one sample in a study of blood T cell repertoires in COVID-19. Sequencing was performed with immunoSEQ multiplex PCR; in TCRdb, only in-frame clones are kept and a portion is missing. The data hold approximately 220,000 clones, with about 85% observed a single time. Sequenced material: PBMCs or T cells enriched from blood (not recorded which). The source of these receptors is a man aged 35 to 55 who had recovered from COVID-19.

The genes are TRBV30 and TRBJ1-1; 8 positions match TRBD1. Germline V CDR1 and CDR2: GTSNPN, SVGIG (reference sequence). Unmatched junction bases numbered 5, after V lost 4 bases and J lost 4 bases. The CDR3 runs to 13 residues. CDR3: CAWTHRGATEAFF. DNA for the CDR3: TGTGCCTGGACGCACAGGGGGGCCACTGAAGCTTTCTTT.

V usage is TRBV5-1 and J usage is TRBJ2-5, with 11 bases identical to TRBD2. Trimming at V came to 5 bases and at J to 4 bases, leaving 7 bases not matched to a gene. The CDR3 is made up of 15 amino acids. Looked up from germline, CDR1 is SGHRS and CDR2 is YFSETQ. The CDR3 region is CASRETGTSGETQYF. The DNA for the CDR3 is TGCGCCAGCAGAGAGACCGGGACTAGCGGAGAGACCCAGTACTTC.

The chain is built from TRBV7-2 and TRBJ2-3; a weak D match, TRBD1 (5 bases). From germline, CDR1 is SGHTA and CDR2 FQGNSA. This CDR3 region has 16 residues. Trimming stripped 5 bases from V and 2 bases from J, with 17 bases between. The CDR3 sequence: CASSDLRGGLTDTQYF. Here the CDR3 DNA reads TGTGCCAGCAGCGATCTAAGGGGCGGCCTCACAGATACGCAGTATTTT.

CDR3 in amino acids: CASIIPGRRGYEQFF. DNA for the CDR3: TGTGCCAGCATAATCCCAGGGCGGAGAGGATATGAGCAGTTCTTC. The rearrangement uses TRBV6-5 and TRBJ2-1; D possibly corresponds to TRBD1 (5 bases). The CDR3 loop spans 15 amino acids. CDR1 MNHEY and CDR2 SVGAGI come from the germline V gene. Trimming left V 7 bases short and J 8 bases short, with 21 bases between.

The chain links TRBV3-1 (or the pseudogene TRBV3-2) to TRBJ2-7; TRBD2 matches at 8 bases. Germline trimming cut 0 bases from V and 6 bases from J; bases unmatched to any gene: 7. This CDR3 comprises 15 residues. Germline CDR1 reads LGHDT; CDR2 reads YNNKEL (reference sequence). CDR3 protein: CASSQDGLARGEQYF. The CDR3 DNA sequence: TGTGCCAGCAGCCAAGATGGACTAGCTCGTGGCGAGCAGTACTTC.

Here the CDR3 reads CASSDWGWGKRGHQPQHF. Written as DNA, the CDR3 is TGTGCCAGCAGTGACTGGGGCTGGGGTAAAAGAGGCCATCAGCCCCAGCATTTT. V gene TRBV2 combines with J gene TRBJ1-5; tentative D call: TRBD1 (5 bases). Germline lookup yields CDR1 SNHLY and CDR2 FYNNEI. The CDR3 is 18 residues long. Trimming took off 3 bases at V and 5 bases at J, with 23 bases between the two ends.

The J gene is TRBJ2-2, the V gene TRBV9, with D tentatively TRBD2 (5 bases). Germline CDR1 and CDR2: SGDLS and YYNGEE. The germline V and J ends were trimmed by 0 bases and 7 bases, with 10 bases remaining between them. This CDR3 has 14 residues. This CDR3 is CASSVELVNGELFF. DNA of the CDR3: TGTGCCAGCAGCGTAGAACTAGTTAACGGGGAGCTGTTTTTT.

The chain has TRBV16 and TRBJ1-5; 7 bases are shared with TRBD1. CDR3 length: 15 amino acids. The germline V gene has CDR1 KGHSY and CDR2 FQNENV. V was pared by 2 bases and J by 3 bases, with 4 bases of the junction left unmatched. CDR3 sequence: CASSQMGQNNQPQHF. The CDR3 DNA reads TGTGCCAGCAGCCAAATGGGACAGAACAATCAGCCCCAGCATTTT. The full variable domain, in which reference TRBV16 and TRBJ1-5 provide the parts outside the CDR3, is GEEVAQTPKHLVRGEGQKAKLYCAPIKGHSYVFWYQQVLKNEFKFLISFQNENVFDETGMPKERFSAKCLPNSPCSLEIQATKLEDSAVYFCASSQMGQNNQPQHFGDGTRLSIL.

The V gene is TRBV23-1, the J gene TRBJ2-7; a possible D gene is TRBD2 (5 bases). TRBV23-1 is reported as an ORF; its role is uncertain. Trimming stripped 8 bases from V and 5 bases from J, with 7 bases between. The CDR3 runs to 10 residues. The CDR3 DNA reads TGCGCCAGCGTGAGGGACGAGCAGTACTTC. This gives the protein CASVRDEQYF.

The chain couples TRBV19 to TRBJ1-2; 8 nucleotides agree with TRBD1. The CDR3 extends over 13 amino acids. Germline lookup yields CDR1 LNHDA and CDR2 SQIVND (reference sequence). V trimming: 6 bases; J trimming: 6 bases; junction bases outside the gene matches: 6. CDR3 bases: TGTGCCAGTAGATATCAGGGGGCCAATGGCTACACCTTC. It encodes CASRYQGANGYTF.

The genes are TRBV5-1 and TRBJ2-5; 11 nucleotides match TRBD2. The germline gives CDR1 SGHRS, CDR2 YFSETQ. This CDR3 comprises 14 residues. With 4 bases clipped from V and 5 bases from J, the junction kept 4 bases outside the gene matches. The CDR3 region has the DNA TGCGCCAGCAGCCTTAGCGGGAGGGACGAGACCCAGTACTTC. Translation gives CASSLSGRDETQYF.

The chain recombines TRBV9 with TRBJ2-6; D is possibly TRBD1 (5 bases). Trimming took off 4 bases at V and 2 bases at J, with 13 bases between the two ends. This CDR3 has 16 residues. The germline CDR1 and CDR2 sequences are SGDLS and YYNGEE. The CDR3 sequence: CASSPHSGTGANVLTF. CDR3 bases: TGTGCCAGCAGCCCGCACTCAGGGACTGGGGCCAACGTCCTGACTTTC.

The chain carries TRBV27 and TRBJ2-3; D call uncertain. Germline V gives CDR1 MNHEY, CDR2 SMNVEV (reference sequence). The CDR3 runs to 16 residues. V was clipped by 0 bases and J by 2 bases, with 12 bases between them. The CDR3 region has the DNA TGTGCCAGCAGTTTATCTCCCAGGTTACCCACAGATACGCAGTATTTT. This codes for CASSLSPRLPTDTQYF.